This T cell receptor (beta chain) was sequenced during a study of post-analysis software for immune sequencing data. Findings and caveats of the study: Controls significantly exceeded multiple sclerosis patients in normalized Chao1 diversity. Elevated frequency relative to controls characterized four or five TRBV segments in patients, TRBV5-6, TRBV5-1 and TRBV20-1 among them. Under F measure analysis, samples from one preparation batch co-clustered strongly.

Researchers reported that TCR beta cDNA libraries carried unique molecular identifiers. With about 0.95 to 10 million T cells as the source, a few hundred thousand cDNA molecules resulted. One entry per CDR3 protein, called by TCRdb with MiXCR from the PCR reads. Here the sample spans 600,000 to 750,000 distinct CDR3 sequences, 55% to 60% being singletons. About this clonotype: What it binds is unknown.

CDR1 is SGHTA, CDR2 FQGNSA, per germline. The CDR3 totals 13 residues. Trimming pared 2 bases from V and 2 bases from J, leaving 4 bases between. The sequence was collected from a girl aged 2-10 years with multiple sclerosis. The sequencing input was blood. J is TRBJ2-1 and V is TRBV7-2; D gene unclear. CDR3: CASSLLAYNEQFF. CDR3 nucleotide sequence: TGTGCCAGCAGCTTACTCGCCTACAATGAGCAGTTCTTC.